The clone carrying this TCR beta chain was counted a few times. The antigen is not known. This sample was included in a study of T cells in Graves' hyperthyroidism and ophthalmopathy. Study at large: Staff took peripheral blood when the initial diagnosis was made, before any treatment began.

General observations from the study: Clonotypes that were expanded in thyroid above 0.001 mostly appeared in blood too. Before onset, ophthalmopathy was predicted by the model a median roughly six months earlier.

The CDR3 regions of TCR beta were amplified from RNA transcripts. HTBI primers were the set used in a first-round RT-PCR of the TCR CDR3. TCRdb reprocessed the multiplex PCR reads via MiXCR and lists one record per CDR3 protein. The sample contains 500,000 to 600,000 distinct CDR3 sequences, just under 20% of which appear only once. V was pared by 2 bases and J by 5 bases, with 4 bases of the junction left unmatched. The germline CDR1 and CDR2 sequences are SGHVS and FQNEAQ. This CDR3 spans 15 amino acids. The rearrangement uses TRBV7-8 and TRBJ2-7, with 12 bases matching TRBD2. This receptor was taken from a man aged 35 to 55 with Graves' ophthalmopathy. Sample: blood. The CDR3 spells CASSLPSGRGDEQYF. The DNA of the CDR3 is TGTGCCAGCAGCTTACCTAGCGGGAGGGGGGACGAGCAGTACTTC. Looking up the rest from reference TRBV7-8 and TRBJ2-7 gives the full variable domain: GAGVSQSPRYKVAKRGQDVALRCDPISGHVSLFWYQQALGQGPEFLTYFQNEAQLDKSGLPSDRFFAERPEGSVSTLKIQRTQQEDSAVYLCASSLPSGRGDEQYFGPGTRLTVT.